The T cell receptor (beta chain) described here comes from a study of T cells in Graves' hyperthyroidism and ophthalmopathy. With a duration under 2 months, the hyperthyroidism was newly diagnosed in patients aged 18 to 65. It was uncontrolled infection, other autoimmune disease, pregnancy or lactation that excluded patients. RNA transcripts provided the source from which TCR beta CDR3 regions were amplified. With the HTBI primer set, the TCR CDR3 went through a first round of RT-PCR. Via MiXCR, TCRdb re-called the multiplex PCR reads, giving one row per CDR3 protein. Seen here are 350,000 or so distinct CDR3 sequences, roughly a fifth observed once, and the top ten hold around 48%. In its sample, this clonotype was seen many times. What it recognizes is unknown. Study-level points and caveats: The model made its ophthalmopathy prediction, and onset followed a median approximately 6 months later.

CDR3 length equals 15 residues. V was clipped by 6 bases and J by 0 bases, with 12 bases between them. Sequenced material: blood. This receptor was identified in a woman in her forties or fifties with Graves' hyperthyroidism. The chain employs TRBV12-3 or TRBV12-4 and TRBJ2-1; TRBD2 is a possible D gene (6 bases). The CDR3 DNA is TGTGCCAGCAGGGCTAGCGTTAGCTCCTACAATGAGCAGTTCTTC. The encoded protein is CASRASVSSYNEQFF.